The TCR beta chain described here comes from a study of blood T cell repertoires in COVID-19. In the study overall: From the United States, Italy and Spain came samples of acute and convalescent COVID-19. Nucleic acid was either cDNA or gDNA, and it came from T cells, B-cell-depleted T cells, or PBMCs.

TCRdb keeps only in-frame clones here, not all; method: immunoSEQ multiplex PCR. The sample yields hundreds of thousands of clones, 70% to 90% seen once. The CDR3 contains 14 residues. After removal of 1 base from V and 6 bases from J, the junction contained 7 bases not matched to a gene. Germline values: CDR1 SGDLS, CDR2 YYNGEE. The chain combines TRBV9 with TRBJ2-7, with TRBD1 matching 7 bases. This sequence was found in a young woman with acute or convalescent COVID-19. Source material: peripheral blood. CDR3: CASSVKGQEAEQYF. CDR3 sequence (DNA): TGTGCCAGCAGCGTAAAAGGACAGGAAGCCGAGCAGTACTTC.